These T cell receptor beta chains were read from a single sample in a study of CD8+ T cells in alopecia areata. The method was immunoSEQ multiplex PCR; TCRdb's version includes in-frame clones alone and lacks a portion of them. The table lists about 120,000 clones, around 56% of them singletons. Sample: CD4+ T cells sorted from blood, taken at week 4, from a patient treated with tofacitinib. The receptors come from a human donor with alopecia areata. Each CDR3 is given with its conserved first and last residue.

CDR3 protein: CASSLEGRENTGELFF; J gene: TRBJ2-2; V gene: TRBV5-1
CDR3 protein: CASSTGLAGGYEQYF; J gene: TRBJ2-7; V gene: TRBV5-1
CDR3 protein: CASSEAGTAQETQYF; J gene: TRBJ2-5; V gene: TRBV25-1
CDR3 protein: CASSPSMNTEAFF; J gene: TRBJ1-1; V gene: TRBV18
CDR3 protein: CSVERQGTPSYEQYF; J gene: TRBJ2-7; V gene: TRBV29-1
CDR3 protein: CASSIEGQNQPQHF; J gene: TRBJ1-5; V gene: TRBV19
CDR3 protein: CASEVLEQFF; J gene: TRBJ2-1; V gene: TRBV7-9
CDR3 protein: CASSRDSLNTGELFF; J gene: TRBJ2-2; V gene: TRBV14
CDR3 protein: CASSYPRVYEQYF; J gene: TRBJ2-7; V gene: TRBV11-2
CDR3 protein: CAWGVQGNTEAFF; J gene: TRBJ1-1; V gene: TRBV30
CDR3 protein: CSVAARFTDTQYF; J gene: TRBJ2-3; V gene: TRBV29-1
CDR3 protein: CAWSVGPYGSLSYEQYF; J gene: -; V gene: TRBV30
CDR3 protein: CAWSGGTGRPEAFF; J gene: TRBJ1-1; V gene: TRBV30
CDR3 protein: CASSPQLPGANTEAFF; J gene: TRBJ1-1; V gene: TRBV9
CDR3 protein: CSVGEGFGEQYF; J gene: TRBJ2-7; V gene: TRBV29-1
CDR3 protein: CASGLGTGSYNEQFF; J gene: TRBJ2-1; V gene: TRBV12-5
CDR3 protein: CASSTPTGYGYTF; J gene: TRBJ1-2; V gene: TRBV19
CDR3 protein: CASSLGGGVSYNEQFF; J gene: TRBJ2-1; V gene: TRBV7-2
CDR3 protein: CASSDGTSGTTDTQYF; J gene: TRBJ2-3; V gene: TRBV5-1
CDR3 protein: CAWSATGGAGGYTF; J gene: TRBJ1-2; V gene: TRBV30
CDR3 protein: CASSLGQGGNNEQFF; J gene: TRBJ2-1; V gene: TRBV5-1
CDR3 protein: CAWSVSGKSYGYTF; J gene: TRBJ1-2; V gene: TRBV30
CDR3 protein: CASSDSPYEQYF; J gene: TRBJ2-7; V gene: TRBV10-1
CDR3 protein: CAWSPTHTEAFF; J gene: TRBJ1-1; V gene: TRBV30
CDR3 protein: CACPGVVYGYTF; J gene: TRBJ1-2; V gene: TRBV30
CDR3 protein: CASSFGAGGHNQPQHF; J gene: TRBJ1-5; V gene: TRBV5-4
CDR3 protein: CAWRRSGSYNEQFF; J gene: TRBJ2-1; V gene: TRBV30
CDR3 protein: CSVGEGTNTEAFF; J gene: TRBJ1-1; V gene: TRBV29-1
CDR3 protein: CASSLTGGGGELFF; J gene: TRBJ2-2; V gene: TRBV7-3
CDR3 protein: CASSERWEQPQHF; J gene: TRBJ1-5; V gene: TRBV6-1
CDR3 protein: CSVVSETNYGYTF; J gene: TRBJ1-2; V gene: TRBV29-1
CDR3 protein: CSVVGQGASYEQYF; J gene: -; V gene: TRBV29-1
CDR3 protein: CASSLAGGNGELFF; J gene: TRBJ2-2; V gene: TRBV5-4
CDR3 protein: CASSQAMGEQFF; J gene: TRBJ2-1; V gene: TRBV4-1
CDR3 protein: CASNLQGVNQPQHF; J gene: TRBJ1-5; V gene: TRBV6-6
CDR3 protein: CSVEGVLNTEAFF; J gene: TRBJ1-1; V gene: TRBV29-1
CDR3 protein: CSVGRSTDTQYF; J gene: TRBJ2-3; V gene: TRBV29-1
CDR3 protein: CASSLDRGETQYF; J gene: TRBJ2-5; V gene: TRBV5-1
CDR3 protein: CASSQGSEPQHF; J gene: TRBJ1-5; V gene: TRBV9
CDR3 protein: CASRIEAFF; J gene: TRBJ1-1; V gene: TRBV2
CDR3 protein: CASSKEMTVSNYEQYF; J gene: TRBJ2-7; V gene: TRBV14
CDR3 protein: CAWSGQGGNQPQHF; J gene: TRBJ1-5; V gene: TRBV30
CDR3 protein: CASSSRAGGNTEAFF; J gene: TRBJ1-1; V gene: TRBV7-8
CDR3 protein: CASSVSGTLGQFF; J gene: TRBJ2-1; V gene: TRBV2
CDR3 protein: CAWSWGRARETQYF; J gene: TRBJ2-5; V gene: TRBV30
CDR3 protein: CASNPTWGLDNEQFF; J gene: TRBJ2-1; V gene: TRBV11-2
CDR3 protein: CASSQVGQMNTEAFF; J gene: TRBJ1-1; V gene: TRBV4-2
CDR3 protein: CASSSTGEWTQYF; J gene: TRBJ2-3; V gene: TRBV27
CDR3 protein: CASSPRSGTSYNEQFF; J gene: TRBJ2-1; V gene: TRBV7-2
CDR3 protein: CSVQGQDEKLFF; J gene: TRBJ1-4; V gene: TRBV29-1
CDR3 protein: CASSLFGYEQYF; J gene: TRBJ2-7; V gene: TRBV11-2